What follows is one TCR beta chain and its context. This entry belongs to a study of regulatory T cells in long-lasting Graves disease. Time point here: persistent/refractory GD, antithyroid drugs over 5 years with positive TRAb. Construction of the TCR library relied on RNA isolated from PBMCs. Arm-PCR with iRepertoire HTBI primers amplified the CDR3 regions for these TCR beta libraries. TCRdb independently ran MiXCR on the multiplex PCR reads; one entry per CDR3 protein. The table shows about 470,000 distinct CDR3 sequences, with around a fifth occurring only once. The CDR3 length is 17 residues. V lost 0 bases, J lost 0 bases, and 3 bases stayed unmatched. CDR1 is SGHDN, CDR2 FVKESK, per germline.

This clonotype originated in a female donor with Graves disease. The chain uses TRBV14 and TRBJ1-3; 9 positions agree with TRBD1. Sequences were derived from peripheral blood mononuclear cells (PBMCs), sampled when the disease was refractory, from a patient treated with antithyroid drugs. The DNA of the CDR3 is TGTGCCAGCAGCCAAGATACAGGGGGCTCCTCTGGAAACACCATATATTTT. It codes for CASSQDTGGSSGNTIYF.